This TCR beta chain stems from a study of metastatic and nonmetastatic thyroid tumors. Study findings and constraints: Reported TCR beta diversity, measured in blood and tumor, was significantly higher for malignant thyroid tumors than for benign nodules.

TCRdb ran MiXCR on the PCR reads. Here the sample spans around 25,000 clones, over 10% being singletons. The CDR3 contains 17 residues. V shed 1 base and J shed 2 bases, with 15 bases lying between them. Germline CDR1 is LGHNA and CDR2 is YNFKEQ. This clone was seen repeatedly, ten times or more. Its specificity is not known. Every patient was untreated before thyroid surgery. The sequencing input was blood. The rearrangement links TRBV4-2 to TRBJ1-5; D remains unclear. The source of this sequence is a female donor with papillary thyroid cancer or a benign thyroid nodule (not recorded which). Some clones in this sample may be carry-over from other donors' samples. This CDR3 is CASSQGASKDGNQPQHF. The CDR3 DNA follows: TGTGCCAGCAGCCAAGGTGCCTCTAAGGATGGCAATCAGCCCCAGCATTTT.